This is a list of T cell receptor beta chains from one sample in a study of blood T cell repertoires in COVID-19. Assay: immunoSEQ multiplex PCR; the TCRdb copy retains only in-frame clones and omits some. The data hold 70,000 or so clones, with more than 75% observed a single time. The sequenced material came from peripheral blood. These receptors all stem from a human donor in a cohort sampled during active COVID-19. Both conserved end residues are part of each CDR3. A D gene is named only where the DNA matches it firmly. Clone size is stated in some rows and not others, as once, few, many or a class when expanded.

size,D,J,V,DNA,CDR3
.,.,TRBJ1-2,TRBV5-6,TGTGCCAGCAGCTTTACAGCCTCTAACTATGGCTACACCTTC,CASSFTASNYGYTF
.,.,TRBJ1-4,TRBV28,TGTGCCAGCAGTTCTCCCGGGGGGCAGGGTGAAAAACTGTTTTTT,CASSSPGGQGEKLFF
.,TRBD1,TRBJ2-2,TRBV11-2,TGTGCCAGCAGCCCAGGGGGCCCCACCGGGGAGCTGTTTTTT,CASSPGGPTGELFF
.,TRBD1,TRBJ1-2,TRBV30,TGTGCAGGACAGGGGCAAAACTATGGCTACACCTTC,CAGQGQNYGYTF
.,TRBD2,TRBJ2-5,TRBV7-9,TGTGCCAGCAGCTTCGGGACTAGCACAGAGACCCAGTACTTC,CASSFGTSTETQYF
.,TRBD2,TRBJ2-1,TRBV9,TGTGCCAGCAGCGAGACTAGCGGGAGGGTGAATGAGCAGTTCTTC,CASSETSGRVNEQFF
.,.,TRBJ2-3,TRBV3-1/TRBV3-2,TGTGCCAGCGGCCGAGGGGGACAAGATACGCAGTATTTT,CASGRGGQDTQYF
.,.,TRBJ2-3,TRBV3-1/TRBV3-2,TGTGCCAGCAGCCCCCAGACAGCAGATACGCAGTATTTT,CASSPQTADTQYF
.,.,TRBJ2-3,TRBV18,TGTGCCAGCTCACCGGACTTAACAGATACGCAGTATTTT,CASSPDLTDTQYF
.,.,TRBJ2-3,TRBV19,TGTGCCAGTAGTATTGATCGCGGTAATACGCAGTATTTT,CASSIDRGNTQYF
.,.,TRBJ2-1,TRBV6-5,TGTGCCAGCAGAGCGCCTTCCTACAATGAGCAGTTCTTC,CASRAPSYNEQFF
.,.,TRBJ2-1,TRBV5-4,TGTGCCAGCAGCCCGGGAATAAGGGATGAGCAGTTCTTC,CASSPGIRDEQFF
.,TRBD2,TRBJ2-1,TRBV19,TGTGCCAGTAGTATAGTACCTAGCGGGGTCTCCTACAATGAGCAGTTCTTC,CASSIVPSGVSYNEQFF
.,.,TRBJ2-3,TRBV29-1,TGCAGCGTCAAACCGGGGGGCACAGATACGCAGTATTTT,CSVKPGGTDTQYF
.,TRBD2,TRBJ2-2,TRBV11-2,TGTGCCAGCAGCCCTCGACTAGCGGGCACCGGGGAGCTGTTTTTT,CASSPRLAGTGELFF
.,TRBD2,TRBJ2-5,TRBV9,TGTGCCAGCCAAAGGGGAGTGCGGGAGTCGGAGACCCAGTACTTC,CASQRGVRESETQYF
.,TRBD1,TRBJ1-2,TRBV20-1,TGCAGTGCTAGTTCGACAGGGTATACCTATGGCTACACCTTC,CSASSTGYTYGYTF
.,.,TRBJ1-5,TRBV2,TGTGCCAGCAGTGGGTGGACATCGAGCAATCAGCCCCAGCATTTT,CASSGWTSSNQPQHF
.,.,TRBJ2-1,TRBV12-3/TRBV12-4,TGTGCCAGCAGTGTGACAGGGACTAATGAGCAGTTCTTC,CASSVTGTNEQFF
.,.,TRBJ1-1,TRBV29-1,TGCAGCGGCGAAACGAACACTGAAGCTTTCTTT,CSGETNTEAFF
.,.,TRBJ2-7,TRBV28,TGTGCCAGCAGTCCTTGGGCCGGATTCTCCTACGAGCAGTACTTC,CASSPWAGFSYEQYF
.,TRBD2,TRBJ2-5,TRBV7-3,TGTGCCAGCAGCCGTAGCGGGAGAGGGGCAGAGACCCAGTACTTC,CASSRSGRGAETQYF
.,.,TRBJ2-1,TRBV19,TGTGCCAGTACCCATCCTGGGGCAGGAGCTGGTGAGCAGTTCTTC,CASTHPGAGAGEQFF
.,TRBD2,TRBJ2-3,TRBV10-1,TGCGCCAGCAGTGGGGGAAGCGGGATTACAGATACGCAGTATTTT,CASSGGSGITDTQYF
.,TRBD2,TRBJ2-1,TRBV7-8,TGTGCCAGCAGCTTAGCTGCGGGAGGGTCTTACAATGAGCAGTTCTTC,CASSLAAGGSYNEQFF
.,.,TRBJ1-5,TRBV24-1,TGTGCCACCTCCATCGGTGATCAGCCCCAGCATTTT,CATSIGDQPQHF
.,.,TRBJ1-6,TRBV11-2,TGTGCCAGCTCCATACTAGGGAATTCACCCCTCCACTTT,CASSILGNSPLHF
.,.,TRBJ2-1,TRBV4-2,TGTGCCAGCAGCCAACTGACGGGAGAGTACAATGAGCAGTTCTTC,CASSQLTGEYNEQFF
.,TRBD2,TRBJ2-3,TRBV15,TGTGCCACCAGCAGAGACCGTGGGCGGGAGCTATGGGGCACAGATACGCAGTATTTT,CATSRDRGRELWGTDTQYF
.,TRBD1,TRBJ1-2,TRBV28,TGTGCCAGCAGTTTATGGGGACAGGGCCGAGGCTACACCTTC,CASSLWGQGRGYTF
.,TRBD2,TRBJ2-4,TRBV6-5,TGTGCCAGCCGAGGACTAGCGGGAGGGGACATTCAGTACTTC,CASRGLAGGDIQYF
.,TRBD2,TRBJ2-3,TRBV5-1,TGCGCCAGCAGCCCGGGACTAGGGGGCACAGATACGCAGTATTTT,CASSPGLGGTDTQYF
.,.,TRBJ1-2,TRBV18,TGTGCCAGCTCACCAACCCGCGCCACCAACTATGGCTACACCTTC,CASSPTRATNYGYTF
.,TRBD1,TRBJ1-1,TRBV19,TGTGCCAGTAGTATTACAGGGGGGAACACTGAAGCTTTCTTT,CASSITGGNTEAFF
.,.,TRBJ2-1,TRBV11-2,TGTGCCAGCAGCCTAACTAGTGGCCCCTACAATGAGCAGTTCTTC,CASSLTSGPYNEQFF
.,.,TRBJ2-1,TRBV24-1,TGTGCCGCTGGAGCCTCACCCAAGGATAATAACGCACAATATGAGCAGTTCTTC,CAAGASPKDNNAQYEQFF
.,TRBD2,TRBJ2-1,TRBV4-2,TGTGCCAGCAGCCAAGCACCACTAGCGGGAGGGATAAATGAGCAGTTCTTC,CASSQAPLAGGINEQFF
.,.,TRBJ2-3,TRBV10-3,TGTGCCATCAGAGATTATACTGACAGGCTCACAGATACGCAGTATTTT,CAIRDYTDRLTDTQYF
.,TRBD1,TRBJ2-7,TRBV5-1,TGCGCCAGCAGCTTGGAAGGCCAGGGGGTCAGGGAGCAGTACTTC,CASSLEGQGVREQYF
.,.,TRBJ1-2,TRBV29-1,TGCAGCGCCCGAGGAGAGTACTATGGCTACACCTTC,CSARGEYYGYTF
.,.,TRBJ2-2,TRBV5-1,TGCGCCAGCAGCCGGGGGAGCGCCGGGGAGCTGTTTTTT,CASSRGSAGELFF
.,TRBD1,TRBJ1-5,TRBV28,TGTGCCAGCAGTCCTCAGCACAGGGGGGGTAGCAATCAGCCCCAGCATTTT,CASSPQHRGGSNQPQHF
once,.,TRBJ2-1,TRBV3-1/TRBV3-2,TGTGCCAGCAGCCTGTCCGCCGAGGGGGGGGTCGGTGAGCAGTTCTTC,CASSLSAEGGVGEQFF
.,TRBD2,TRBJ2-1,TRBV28,TGTGCCAGCAGTTTTTCCGGGACTAGCGGCTCCTACAATGAGCAGTTCTTC,CASSFSGTSGSYNEQFF
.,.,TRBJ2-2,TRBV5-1,TGCGCCAGCAGCTTGAGCGGAAGTCCCGGGGAGCTGTTTTTT,CASSLSGSPGELFF
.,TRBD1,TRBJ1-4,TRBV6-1,TGTGCCAGCAGTGAACAGGGGGGCACTAATGAAAAACTGTTTTTT,CASSEQGGTNEKLFF
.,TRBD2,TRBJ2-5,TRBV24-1,TGTGCCGTCCAGGGCGGACTAGTAGAGACCCAGTACTTC,CAVQGGLVETQYF
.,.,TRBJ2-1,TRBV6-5,TGTGCCAGCAGCCATACTAGCAATCCCTTAAATGAGCAGTTCTTC,CASSHTSNPLNEQFF
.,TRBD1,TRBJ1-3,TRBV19,TGTGCCAGTAGCCGGGACAGGGGGAGAAACACCATATATTTT,CASSRDRGRNTIYF
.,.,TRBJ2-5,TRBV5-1,TGCGCCAGCAGCCCGGCCGGGACTCCAGAAGAGACCCAGTACTTC,CASSPAGTPEETQYF
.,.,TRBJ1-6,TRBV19,TGTGCCAGTACCAGGGACATCAGCGGTAATTCACCCCTCCACTTT,CASTRDISGNSPLHF